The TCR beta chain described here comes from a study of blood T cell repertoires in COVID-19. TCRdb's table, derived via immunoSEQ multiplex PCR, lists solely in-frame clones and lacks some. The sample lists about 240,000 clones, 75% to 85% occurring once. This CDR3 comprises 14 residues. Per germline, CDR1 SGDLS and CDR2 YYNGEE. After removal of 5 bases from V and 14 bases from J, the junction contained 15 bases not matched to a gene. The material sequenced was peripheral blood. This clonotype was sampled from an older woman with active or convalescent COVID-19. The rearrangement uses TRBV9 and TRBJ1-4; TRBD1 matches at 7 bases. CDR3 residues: CASRLGTVPFELFF. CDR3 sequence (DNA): TGTGCCAGCAGGTTGGGGACAGTCCCTTTCGAGCTGTTTTTT.